This T cell receptor (beta chain) is drawn from a study of blood T cell repertoires in COVID-19. This clone showed up just once. Authors' methods: Estimated nucleated cell counts came from reference gene primer amplification. Clones were sequenced by immunoSEQ multiplex PCR, and TCRdb holds only the in-frame ones, with some missing. From that table come the V and J calls and clone size; the DNA was used to work out D and trimming. The repertoire includes about 49,000 clones, roughly 84% of them detected once, and 11% to 15% sits in the top ten. The junction had 9 bases not matched to a gene; V was cut back by 2 bases and J by 7 bases. CDR3 length: 15 amino acids. Looked up from germline, CDR1 is SGDLS and CDR2 is YYNGEE.

This chain links TRBV9 with TRBJ2-1; 7 bases line up with TRBD1. The source material was peripheral blood. The receptor's source is a human donor in a cohort sampled during active COVID-19. The CDR3 here is CASSVTGVNHNEQFF. In DNA form, the CDR3 reads TGTGCCAGCAGCGTCACAGGGGTCAACCATAATGAGCAGTTCTTC.